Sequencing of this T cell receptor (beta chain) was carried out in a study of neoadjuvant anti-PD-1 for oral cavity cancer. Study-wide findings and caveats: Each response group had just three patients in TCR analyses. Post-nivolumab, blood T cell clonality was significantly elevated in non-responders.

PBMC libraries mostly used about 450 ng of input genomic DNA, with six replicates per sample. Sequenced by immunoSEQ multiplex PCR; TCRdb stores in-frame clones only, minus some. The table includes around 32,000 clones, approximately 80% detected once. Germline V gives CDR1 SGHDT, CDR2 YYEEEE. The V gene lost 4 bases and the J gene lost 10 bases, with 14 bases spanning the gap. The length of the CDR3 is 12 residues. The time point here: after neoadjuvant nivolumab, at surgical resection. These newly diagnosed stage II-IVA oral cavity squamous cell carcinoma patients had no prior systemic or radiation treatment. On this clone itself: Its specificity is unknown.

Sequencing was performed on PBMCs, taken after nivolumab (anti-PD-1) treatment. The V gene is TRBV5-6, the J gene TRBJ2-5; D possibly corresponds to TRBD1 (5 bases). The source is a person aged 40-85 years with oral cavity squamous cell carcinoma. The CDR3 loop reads CASSRRTNYQYF. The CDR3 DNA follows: TGTGCCAGCAGCCGCCGGACAAATTACCAGTACTTC.